The rows below give T cell receptor beta chains drawn from one sample of a study of neurological immune-mediated disorders. TCRdb processed the 5' RACE reads anew with MiXCR; each CDR3 protein has one entry. The sample lists approximately 85,000 distinct CDR3 sequences; 4.3% were seen once. The sample consisted of PBMCs. Receptors were obtained from a woman aged 60-75 years with multiple sclerosis. Each CDR3 is given with its conserved first and last residue. A D gene is named only where the DNA matches it firmly. The size entry is marked missing in some rows and otherwise reads once, few, many or a size class.

size | J | D | V | DNA | CDR3
many | TRBJ2-7 | - | TRBV9 | TGTGCCAGCAGCGTAGGGCAGACCCACGAGCAGTACTTC | CASSVGQTHEQYF
- | TRBJ2-5 | - | TRBV25-1 | TGTGCCAGCAGTGACCGGGACAAGGCGCAAGAGACCCAGTACTTC | CASSDRDKAQETQYF
few | TRBJ1-2 | - | TRBV12-3/TRBV12-4 | TGTGCCAGCAGCCCCCGGGCCATTTCTAACTATGGCTACACCTTC | CASSPRAISNYGYTF
many | TRBJ2-7 | - | TRBV20-1 | TGCAGTGCTAGAGATCAGGAGGGTTTCTCCTACGAGCAGTACTTC | CSARDQEGFSYEQYF
many | TRBJ1-2 | TRBD1 | TRBV5-1 | TGCGCCAGCAGCTTGGTTTTGGCAGGGGGCGATGGCTACACCTTC | CASSLVLAGGDGYTF
many | TRBJ2-7 | TRBD1 | TRBV20-1 | TGCAGTGCTGGGGACAGAGACTACGAGCAGTACTTC | CSAGDRDYEQYF
many | TRBJ2-2 | TRBD1 | TRBV29-1 | TGCAGCGCTACTAGACAGGGTCACACCGGGGAGCTGTTTTTT | CSATRQGHTGELFF
- | TRBJ1-6 | TRBD1 | TRBV5-1 | TGCGCCAGCAGCTTGGAGAGGGGGCAGGGGAGATCACCCCTCCACTTT | CASSLERGQGRSPLHF
many | TRBJ2-2 | - | TRBV4-1 | TGCGCCAGCAGCCAAGCTAACATGGGGTTTACCGGGGAGCTGTTTTTT | CASSQANMGFTGELFF
many | TRBJ2-1 | TRBD2 | TRBV6-2/TRBV6-3 | TGTGCCAGCAGTCCCCAGCGGGGGGGCTCGAGTGAGCAGTTCTTC | CASSPQRGGSSEQFF
many | TRBJ2-2 | - | TRBV5-5 | TGTGCCAGCAGCTTGGTCGAAGCCGGGGAGCTGTTTTTT | CASSLVEAGELFF
many | TRBJ2-3 | TRBD2 | TRBV2 | TGTGCCAGCACTTTAGCGGGGAGTACGCAGTATTTT | CASTLAGSTQYF
many | TRBJ1-3 | - | TRBV9 | TGTGCCAGCAGCCAAGTCCCCCTTCCCGAACTAGGAAACACCATATATTTT | CASSQVPLPELGNTIYF
many | TRBJ1-3 | - | TRBV7-2 | TGTGCCAGCAGCTTAGGGGGGGTTGGAAACACCATATATTTT | CASSLGGVGNTIYF
many | TRBJ1-2 | - | TRBV10-1 | TGCGCCAGCAGCCAGGGGCAGAGCCTTGGCTATGGCTACACCTTC | CASSQGQSLGYGYTF
many | TRBJ1-2 | - | TRBV20-1 | TGCAGTGCTAGAGCCCTGGGAGCCGAGCCGCTCGGTGGCTACACCTTC | CSARALGAEPLGGYTF
many | TRBJ2-7 | - | TRBV7-6 | TGTGCCAGCAGTCTCCTTACCTCCGTCGGAGGGCCCGGCGAGCAGTACTTC | CASSLLTSVGGPGEQYF
many | TRBJ2-5 | - | TRBV5-5 | TGTGCCAGCAGCTTTGGGGAAAAGACCCAGTACTTC | CASSFGEKTQYF